This note documents a single TCR beta chain sequence. This clonotype was detected many times. Which antigen it targets is not known. It has no much larger one-base neighbor in the sample; base qualities were not kept. This record belongs to a study of T cell repertoires and leukemia-associated antigens (dated by TCRdb to about 2019). Regarding the research as a whole: About 5.1 to 7 million read pairs and about 3 to 5.0 million effective reads were obtained per sample, with 16 million or so effective reads obtained overall. Using in vitro peptide stimulation of healthy T cells, the study sought to determine the antigen recognized by a TCR Vbeta21 clone earlier detected in CML patients. Study-level results and caveats: The antigen specificity and function of the expanded clones were not directly tested and needed further investigation. No significant differences among the four groups were observed in the numbers of Vbeta genes (roughly 66), Jbeta genes (14), VDJ rearrangements, or unique CDR3s.

CD3+ T cells were first rested overnight at approximately 2.5 million cells/mL in RPMI 1640 without fetal bovine serum. Following the manufacturer's instructions, MACS immunomagnetic beads were used to pull CD3+ T cells out of the PBMCs. The CDR3 measures 11 amino acids from cysteine to phenylalanine. Just the 33-base CDR3 DNA is kept, in frame starting at base 1. For CDR1 and CDR2, the germline V gene lists KGHSH and LQKENI. Trimming removed 3 bases from V and 6 bases from J, leaving 6 bases between the germline ends. Total RNA was extracted from the cultured T cells using TRIzol reagent. TCRbeta libraries were amplified from RNA by 5' rapid amplification of cDNA ends (5'RACE). Library concentration and integrity were checked with Qubit, an Agilent instrument, and quantitative PCR before sequencing. Qualified libraries were sequenced on Illumina HiSeq or MiSeq by a commercial service provider. As for how the authors treated the data: TCR sequences in each sample were identified with MiXCR version 1.8.2. Qualified clones required a CDR3 longer than four amino acids, an in-frame nucleotide length, and no stop codon. An effective read was defined as a read containing the complete CDR3 structure. RT-PCR with 24 Vbeta primers, GeneScan spectratyping, and Sanger sequencing were used to validate expanded clones. TCRdb reworked the public reads: Q25 trimming with fastp, MiXCR clone assembly, productive beta chains retained. Under each unique CDR3 protein, matching rows form one entry showing the most common genes and DNA. These V and J calls rely on TCRdb rather than the paper's analysis. In all, the sample holds roughly 12,000 distinct CDR3 sequences, and under 50% of those were seen once. Of the sample, 30% to 40% is held by the ten largest clones.

The rearrangement joined TRBV18 to TRBJ2-7; the D segment cannot be called with confidence. The sample consisted of CD3+ T cells sorted from blood and cultured. The clonotype was recovered from a female donor in good health. DNA sequence: TGTGCCAGCTCACCCTACGTCGAGCAGTACTTC. This translates into CASSPYVEQYF.